These 14 T cell receptor beta chains came from one sample sequenced in a study of control samples from healthy donors and cancer patients. The assay was immunoSEQ multiplex PCR, and TCRdb's table has in-frame clones only and misses some. The table lists over 150,000 clones, around 90% of them singletons. The specimen was blood. The origin of the receptors is a woman aged 45-65 years in good health.

The chain employs TRBV19 and TRBJ2-3; D might be TRBD2 (5 bases). V was trimmed by 6 bases and J by 3 bases, leaving 22 bases between them. CDR3 length equals 17 residues. Germline lookup yields CDR1 LNHDA and CDR2 SQIVND (reference sequence). CDR3 bases: TGTGCCAGTAGGAGGGCTTTCGGCTCCAGTTTTACAGATACGCAGTATTTT. It codes for CASRRAFGSSFTDTQYF.

The rearrangement joins TRBV19 to TRBJ2-1; tentatively, D is TRBD1 (6 bases). This CDR3 comprises 16 residues. CDR1 is LNHDA, CDR2 SQIVND, per germline (reference sequence). V shed 1 base and J shed 0 bases, with 10 bases lying between them. In nucleotides, the CDR3 is TGTGCCAGTAGTATAGCCTACAGGGCCTCCTACAATGAGCAGTTCTTC. It encodes CASSIAYRASYNEQFF.

This chain joins TRBV6-1 and TRBJ1-5; 7 nucleotides align to TRBD1. CDR3 length equals 15 residues. Germline values: CDR1 MNHNS, CDR2 SASEGT. With V trimmed by 3 bases and J by 5 bases, 7 bases remained unmatched. CDR3: CASSDGTAVYQPQHF. The CDR3 nucleotides are TGTGCCAGCAGTGACGGGACAGCCGTCTATCAGCCCCAGCATTTT.

The chain joins TRBV18 to TRBJ1-2, with TRBD1 matching over 8 bases. The CDR3 loop spans 18 amino acids. Trimming took 1 base from V and 12 from J; bases not matched to a gene: 22. Germline loops: CDR1 KGHSH, CDR2 LQKENI. Written as DNA, the CDR3 is TGTGCCAGCTCACCACTCCAGGTGTCAGGGGGCGCTTACGGTCGAAACACCTTC. This sequence encodes CASSPLQVSGGAYGRNTF.

The chain joins TRBV7-3 to TRBJ2-2; 9 nucleotides line up with TRBD2. The V gene end was trimmed by 5 bases and the J gene end by 5 bases; junction bases not matched to a gene: 9. This CDR3 is 16 amino acids long. The germline gives CDR1 SGHTA, CDR2 FQGTGA. The CDR3 DNA reads as TGTGCCAGCAGCCCCGTTAGCGGGAGTGGGACCGGGGAGCTGTTTTTT. It codes for CASSPVSGSGTGELFF.

This chain uses TRBV6-5 with TRBJ1-2, with 7 bases lining up with TRBD1. The germline V gene encodes CDR1 MNHEY and CDR2 SVGAGI. The CDR3 consists of 11 residues. Unmatched junction bases numbered 9, after V lost 10 bases and J lost 10 bases. CDR3 in amino acids: CATSDRLLYTF. In DNA form, the CDR3 reads TGTGCCACCTCGGACAGGCTCCTCTACACCTTC.

The rearrangement joins TRBV28 to TRBJ2-7; tentatively, D is TRBD1 (6 bases). V was pared by 3 bases and J by 6 bases, with 9 bases between. This CDR3 is 12 amino acids long. Per germline, CDR1 MDHEN and CDR2 SYDVKM. CDR3 DNA sequence: TGTGCCAGCAGTTTTGGGACAAGCGAGCAGTACTTC. Its translation is CASSFGTSEQYF.

This clone is a singleton in its sample. The rearrangement links TRBV3-1 (or the pseudogene TRBV3-2) to TRBJ1-2, with 8 bases that match TRBD1. The CDR3 spans 15 residues. Germline CDR1 LGHDT, CDR2 YNNKEL (reference sequence). After removal of 3 bases from V and 0 bases from J, the junction contained 3 bases not matched to a gene. CDR3 bases: TGTGCCAGCAGCCACAGGGGGCGAACTAACTATGGCTACACCTTC. It specifies CASSHRGRTNYGYTF.

The chain links TRBV18 to TRBJ2-4; weak D call: TRBD2 (5 bases). Between the trimmed V and J ends, which lost 3 bases and 9 bases, there was a span of 18 bases. Germline CDR1 KGHSH, CDR2 LQKENI. The CDR3 is 15 residues long. The CDR3 loop reads CASSPGTREGGIQYF. CDR3 DNA: TGTGCCAGCTCACCCGGAACAAGGGAAGGAGGCATTCAGTACTTC.

The rearrangement joins TRBV9 to TRBJ2-7; no reliable D call. V was trimmed by 0 bases and J by 0 bases, leaving 10 bases between them. From germline, CDR1 is SGDLS and CDR2 YYNGEE. The CDR3 sequence is 15 residues long. CDR3 DNA: TGTGCCAGCAGCGTAGGAGTAGGGATCTCCTACGAGCAGTACTTC. Protein product: CASSVGVGISYEQYF.

The chain combines TRBV7-8 with TRBJ1-2, with TRBD1 matching 7 bases. With V trimmed by 4 bases and J by 5 bases, 4 bases remained unmatched. The germline gives CDR1 SGHVS, CDR2 FQNEAQ. CDR3 length: 13 amino acids. CDR3 amino acids: CASSSTGEYGYTF. The CDR3 DNA reads as TGTGCCAGCAGCTCTACAGGGGAGTATGGCTACACCTTC.

The gene calls are TRBV7-9 and TRBJ2-7, with D possibly being TRBD1 (5 bases). There are 11 residues in the CDR3. Germline assignment: CDR1 SEHNR and CDR2 FQNEAQ (reference sequence). V was shortened by 5 bases and J by 5 bases, with 7 bases between the two germline ends. CDR3 in DNA: TGTGCCAGCAGCGGGGCCAACGAGCAGTACTTC. Protein: CASSGANEQYF. The full variable domain, its missing parts supplied by reference TRBV7-9 and TRBJ2-7, is DTGVSQNPRHKITKRGQNVTFRCDPISEHNRLYWYRQTLGQGPEFLTYFQNEAQLEKSRLLSDRFSAERPKGSFSTLEIQRTEQGDSAMYLCASSGANEQYFGPGTRLTVT.

The chain uses TRBV3-1 (or the pseudogene TRBV3-2) and TRBJ2-1, with D uncertain. V shed 2 bases and J shed 3 bases, with 8 bases lying between them. In germline, CDR1 is LGHDT, CDR2 YNNKEL (reference sequence). There are 14 residues in the CDR3. Written as DNA, the CDR3 is TGTGCCAGCAGCCAATTTTCCGGCTACAATGAGCAGTTCTTC. It is translated as CASSQFSGYNEQFF.

CDR3 amino acids: CAAGDLYSNQPQHF. In nucleotides, the CDR3 is TGTGCCGCAGGGGACCTTTATAGCAATCAGCCCCAGCATTTT. The chain couples TRBV28 to TRBJ1-5, with a weak D call TRBD1 (6 bases). Germline V gene data show CDR1 as MDHEN and CDR2 as SYDVKM. The CDR3 length is 14 residues. V lost 11 bases to trimming and J lost 0 bases, with 14 bases between them.